This record concerns one T cell receptor beta chain sequence. Per the original methods: Amplification of reference gene primers was used by the study to estimate nucleated cell counts. Only in-frame clones appear in the TCRdb table, and some are missing; sequencing was by immunoSEQ multiplex PCR. That table gives V, J and clone size, and the DNA gave D and trimming. Found here are a few hundred thousand clones, roughly 90% of them singletons; the top ten hold around 13%. This sample is drawn from a study of blood T cell repertoires in COVID-19. Looking at the study overall: T cells, B-cell-depleted T cells, or PBMCs provided the cDNA or gDNA that served as material.

Germline CDR1 SEHNR, CDR2 FQNEAQ (reference sequence). The V and J ends lost 5 bases and 7 bases respectively, with 14 bases between them. CDR3 length: 13 amino acids. Seattle cases were enrolled at active infection and followed longitudinally. V and J are TRBV7-9 and TRBJ1-2; D gene uncertain. Sequenced: peripheral blood. The receptor was derived from a woman in her seventies with COVID-19, enrolled during active disease. CDR3 DNA sequence: TGTGCCAGCAGCCCCAGTCCTGGGAGTGGCTACACCTTC. This sequence encodes CASSPSPGSGYTF.